Listed here is a single T cell receptor beta chain. This sample was included in a study of technical replicates of blood from several donors. Clones were sequenced by immunoSEQ multiplex PCR, and TCRdb holds only the in-frame ones, with some missing. In the table there are roughly 57,000 clones, roughly 95% of which are singletons. Sequenced: PBMCs. The clonotype was recovered from a human donor in good health. Some clones in this sample may be carry-over from other donors' samples.

In DNA, the CDR3 is TGTGCCAGCAGCAATGCAGGCAGCAACGTCCTGACTTTC. The encoded protein is CASSNAGSNVLTF. V gene TRBV21-1 combines with J gene TRBJ2-6; the D call of TRBD1 is as the table states it, not checked on the DNA. TRBV21-1 is deemed a pseudogene. The CDR3 is 13 amino acids.